Below are 27 T cell receptor beta chains sequenced from a single sample in a study of graft-versus-host responses after intestinal transplantation (dated by TCRdb to the early 2020s). Preparation of the library involved the immunoSEQ multiplex PCR assay. TCRdb carries this immuneACCESS record with in-frame sequences only. Its versions omit some clonotypes, under half of them owing to an unresolved V gene in the studies checked, with the rest unexplained. The sample table holds 15,000 or so clones, of which just under 95% were seen once. The ten largest clones represent 0.55% to 0.9% of the sample. The sequencing here drew on PBMCs, taken 9 days after transplant. These receptors originate from a human patient who received an intestinal transplant, so some T cells may come from the graft donor.

CDR3 in amino acids: CASSHRPRGGVSEQFF. CDR3 in DNA: TGTGCCAGCAGCCACCGGCCCCGGGGGGGGGTGAGTGAGCAGTTCTTC. The chain joins TRBV11-2 to TRBJ2-1; 8 nucleotides match TRBD2. The CDR3 contains 16 residues. V dropped 5 bases and J dropped 9; count of bases not matched to a gene: 15. The germline CDR1 and CDR2 sequences are SGHAT and FQNNGV.

The chain is built from TRBV27 and TRBJ2-5; 9 nucleotides line up with TRBD2. The J segment lost 5 bases and the V segment lost 8 bases, leaving 15 bases of the junction unmatched. The CDR3 runs to 16 residues. CDR1 and CDR2 from the germline V gene are MNHEY and SMNVEV (reference sequence). The CDR3 DNA is TGTGCCAGCGCCACTTCGATAGCGGGAGATCCTGAGACCCAGTACTTC. This codes for CASATSIAGDPETQYF.

The chain uses TRBV27 and TRBJ2-5; 7 bases are a match to TRBD1. Germline-derived CDR1 and CDR2 are MNHEY and SMNVEV (reference sequence). The J segment lost 4 bases and the V segment lost 6 bases, leaving 8 bases of the junction unmatched. The CDR3 contains 14 residues. CDR3: CASRRQGWGETQYF. In DNA, the CDR3 is TGTGCCAGCAGGAGACAGGGTTGGGGAGAGACCCAGTACTTC.

The J gene is TRBJ2-1, the V gene TRBV28; 7 bases fit TRBD2. Looked up from germline, CDR1 is MDHEN and CDR2 is SYDVKM. The CDR3 totals 14 residues. V trimming: 3 bases; J trimming: 7 bases; junction bases outside the gene matches: 6. CDR3 DNA sequence: TGTGCCAGCAGTTTGGCACTGCGGGGGAATGAGCAGTTCTTC. Translating gives CASSLALRGNEQFF.

The CDR3 spells CASSSPGQGNTEAFF. DNA for the CDR3: TGTGCCAGCAGCTCACCGGGACAGGGGAACACTGAAGCTTTCTTT. V gene TRBV7-9 combines with J gene TRBJ1-1; 9 bases map to TRBD1. Germline-derived CDR1 and CDR2 are SEHNR and FQNEAQ (reference sequence). The CDR3 covers 15 residues. Trimming took 4 bases from V and 1 from J; bases not matched to a gene: 4.

The chain links TRBV5-1 to TRBJ2-1; 12 bases align to TRBD2. CDR1 SGHRS and CDR2 YFSETQ come from the germline V gene. V shed 3 bases and J 8 bases; nucleotides not matched to a gene: 9. The CDR3 is 16 amino acids. The CDR3 bases are TGCGCCAGCAGCTGGTCTAGCGGGAGGGCTAAGGATGAGCAGTTCTTC. The encoded protein is CASSWSSGRAKDEQFF.

The rearrangement uses TRBV19 and TRBJ2-7; 8 bases match TRBD1. The CDR3 has 14 residues. Germline loops: CDR1 LNHDA, CDR2 SQIVND (reference sequence). V was clipped by 1 base and J by 2 bases; unmatched bases: 1. CDR3 nucleotides: TGTGCCAGTAGTATAGGGACAGGGCCCTACGAGCAGTACTTC. Protein product: CASSIGTGPYEQYF.

The rearrangement links TRBV18 to TRBJ2-1; unclear D gene. Deletions cut 5 bases from V and 0 bases from J, with 11 bases between. This CDR3 has 15 amino acids. The germline gives CDR1 KGHSH, CDR2 LQKENI. The CDR3 sequence: CASSVRPASYNEQFF. CDR3 coding DNA: TGTGCCAGCTCAGTTCGTCCCGCCTCCTACAATGAGCAGTTCTTC.

The V call is TRBV11-2, the J call TRBJ2-7; D might be TRBD2 (5 bases). V was trimmed by 6 bases and J by 9 bases, leaving 12 bases between them. The CDR3 length is 11 residues. In germline, CDR1 is SGHAT, CDR2 FQNNGV. Here the CDR3 DNA reads TGTGCCAGCAGTTTCGAGGGTGGGCAGTACTTC. Its protein is CASSFEGGQYF.

V gene TRBV4-1 combines with J gene TRBJ2-5; D unclear. Germline-derived CDR1 and CDR2 are MGHRA and YSYEKL. V was pared by 0 bases and J by 2 bases, with 7 bases between. CDR3 size: 14 residues. DNA of the CDR3: TGCGCCAGCAGCCAAGAGAACGGACAAGAGACCCAGTACTTC. It codes for CASSQENGQETQYF.

This sequence joins TRBV9 and TRBJ2-7; 9 bases agree with TRBD1. Germline CDR1 SGDLS, CDR2 YYNGEE. The CDR3 covers 14 residues. V lost 9 bases, J lost 2 bases, and 9 bases stayed unmatched. CDR3 DNA: TGTGCCACCTCCCCGGGGACAGGGACCTACGAGCAGTACTTC. Translating it yields CATSPGTGTYEQYF.

This rearrangement joins TRBV27 to TRBJ2-7; D is perhaps TRBD1 or TRBD2 (5 bases each). The CDR3 covers 14 residues. Trimming cost V 4 bases and J 4 bases, with 14 bases left between them. The germline gives CDR1 MNHEY, CDR2 SMNVEV (reference sequence). In DNA form, the CDR3 reads TGTGCCAGCAGTTATTGGGACCGGCCATACGAGCAGTACTTC. Its protein is CASSYWDRPYEQYF.

This chain joins TRBV7-9 and TRBJ1-2; 12 bases agree with TRBD1. From germline, CDR1 is SEHNR and CDR2 FQNEAQ (reference sequence). This CDR3 region has 17 residues. Trimming cost V 5 bases and J 2 bases; bases outside gene matches: 9. The chain's CDR3 is CASSPGTGGARNYGYTF. DNA of the CDR3: TGTGCCAGCAGCCCCGGGACAGGGGGCGCTAGGAACTATGGCTACACCTTC.

As for this clone: Other nucleotide sequences from this sample produce the same CDR3. The chain uses TRBV14 and TRBJ2-2, with D possibly being TRBD2 (6 bases). The CDR3 extends over 15 amino acids. Germline V gene lookup returns CDR1 SGHDN and CDR2 FVKESK. V was shortened by 0 bases and J by 7 bases, with 12 bases between the two germline ends. DNA of the CDR3: TGTGCCAGCAGCCAAGACGCGGGGTGGTACGGGGAGCTGTTTTTT. Translation: CASSQDAGWYGELFF.

The rearrangement joins TRBV28 to TRBJ2-1, with no clear D. CDR3 length: 11 amino acids. V dropped 3 bases and J dropped 12 bases, with 9 bases sitting between them. Germline assignment: CDR1 MDHEN and CDR2 SYDVKM. The CDR3 nucleotides read TGTGCCAGCAGTTTTGTTTTACGGCAGTTCTTC. This encodes CASSFVLRQFF.

The J gene is TRBJ1-2, the V gene TRBV4-1, with D hard to call. CDR1 is MGHRA and CDR2 is YSYEKL in the germline V gene. The CDR3 has 13 residues. V shed 1 base and J shed 8 bases, with 11 bases lying between them. The CDR3 sequence is CASSQVHGKGYTF. DNA for the CDR3: TGCGCCAGCAGCCAAGTTCACGGGAAGGGCTACACCTTC.

The chain combines TRBV13 with TRBJ2-1, with D possibly being TRBD1 or TRBD2 (5 bases each). V was pared by 4 bases and J by 8 bases, with 15 bases between. This CDR3 region has 14 residues. Germline loops: CDR1 PRHDT, CDR2 FYEKMQ (reference sequence). Here the CDR3 DNA reads TGTGCCAGCAGCTCCCGGGACCCCGGGTATGAGCAGTTCTTC. Its translation is CASSSRDPGYEQFF.

The chain has TRBV11-2 and TRBJ2-2, with D uncertain. The CDR3 runs 14 residues. Germline V lookup: CDR1 SGHAT, CDR2 FQNNGV. Deletions cut 6 bases from V and 2 bases from J, with 10 bases between. The CDR3 sequence: CASSVATNTGELFF. CDR3 coding DNA: TGTGCCAGCAGTGTGGCGACAAACACCGGGGAGCTGTTTTTT.

The V gene is TRBV7-9, the J gene TRBJ2-5, with D possibly being TRBD1 or TRBD2 (5 bases each). Germline V gives CDR1 SEHNR, CDR2 FQNEAQ (reference sequence). The CDR3 is made up of 15 amino acids. V lost 5 bases to trimming and J lost 9 bases, with 22 bases between them. The CDR3 sequence: CASSTEGGGVGAQYF. In nucleotides, the CDR3 is TGTGCCAGCAGCACCGAGGGTGGAGGAGTGGGGGCCCAGTACTTC.

The chain couples TRBV5-8 to TRBJ2-1, with D unresolved. V lost 0 bases to trimming and J lost 8 bases, with 9 bases between them. The germline V gene encodes CDR1 SGHTS and CDR2 YDEGEE. The CDR3 totals 13 residues. CDR3 residues: CASSLGSADEQFF. The CDR3 DNA sequence: TGTGCCAGCAGCTTGGGGTCTGCGGATGAGCAGTTCTTC.

This chain links TRBV4-1 with TRBJ2-1; 12 bases line up with TRBD2. Per the germline V gene, CDR1 is MGHRA and CDR2 is YSYEKL. This CDR3 has 14 amino acids. J was trimmed by 8 bases and V by 1 base; bases with no gene match: 0. The CDR3 sequence is CASSQGLAGDEQFF. The CDR3 DNA sequence: TGCGCCAGCAGCCAAGGACTAGCGGGAGATGAGCAGTTCTTC.

The chain joins TRBV15 to TRBJ2-1; D is possibly TRBD2 (5 bases). This CDR3 is 13 amino acids long. Trimming took 1 base from V and 7 from J, leaving 8 bases between them. Looked up from germline, CDR1 is LNHNV and CDR2 is YYDKDF (reference sequence). CDR3 in DNA: TGTGCCACCAGCAGAGTTCCGGGAAATGAGCAGTTCTTC. Encoded protein: CATSRVPGNEQFF.

This clone has a handful of counts. The genes are TRBV19 and TRBJ2-7; D remains unclear. The CDR3 extends over 14 amino acids. Trimming took 2 bases from V and 3 from J, leaving 11 bases between them. Germline loops: CDR1 LNHDA, CDR2 SQIVND (reference sequence). The CDR3 loop reads CASSISGAGYEQYF. The CDR3 bases are TGTGCCAGTAGTATATCGGGCGCTGGCTACGAGCAGTACTTC. The variable domain in full, completed from reference TRBV19 and TRBJ2-7, reads DGGITQSPKYLFRKEGQNVTLSCEQNLNHDAMYWYRQDPGQGLRLIYYSQIVNDFQKGDIAEGYSVSREKKESFPLTVTSAQKNPTAFYLCASSISGAGYEQYFGPGTRLTVT.

The rearrangement joins TRBV19 to TRBJ2-7; TRBD2 aligns across 8 bases. Germline loops: CDR1 LNHDA, CDR2 SQIVND (reference sequence). The CDR3 extends over 13 amino acids. J lost 6 bases, V lost 3 bases, and 4 bases had no gene match. This CDR3 is CASSMTSDSEQYF. The CDR3 coding sequence is TGTGCCAGTAGTATGACTAGCGATTCCGAGCAGTACTTC.

This clone was found once. The chain links TRBV27 to TRBJ2-7; D is possibly TRBD1 or TRBD2 (6 bases each). This CDR3 has 17 amino acids. Trimming left V 0 bases short and J 2 bases short, with 17 bases between. CDR1 and CDR2 (germline): MNHEY, SMNVEV (reference sequence). CDR3 protein: CASSLSGGGNPPYEQYF. DNA of the CDR3: TGTGCCAGCAGTTTATCAGGAGGGGGTAATCCCCCCTACGAGCAGTACTTC.

This chain connects TRBV11-1 to TRBJ2-1; 11 bases are shared with TRBD2. Germline CDR1 is SGHAT and CDR2 is FQDESV (reference sequence). J gave up 8 bases and V 0 bases, and 6 bases lay outside the gene matches. CDR3 size: 16 residues. CDR3 sequence reads: CASSLARLAGQDEQFF. The CDR3 DNA follows: TGTGCCAGCAGCTTAGCGAGACTAGCGGGACAGGATGAGCAGTTCTTC.

The gene calls are TRBV19 and TRBJ1-1, with TRBD1 matching 9 bases. The V gene's germline CDR1 is LNHDA and CDR2 SQIVND (reference sequence). With 10 bases clipped from V and 2 bases from J, the junction kept 5 bases outside the gene matches. There are 13 residues in the CDR3. The DNA for the CDR3 is TGTGCCACCCTGACAGGGGGTAACACTGAAGCTTTCTTT. It is translated as CATLTGGNTEAFF.